The clone carrying this T cell receptor beta chain showed up just a few times. Its antigen is still unknown. This entry is derived from a study of early T cells in non-severe SARS-CoV-2 infection. The overall study: Bulk RNA isolated from unsorted whole blood underwent sequencing; chains were not paired. Notes on the study in general: Clonotype matching in VDJdb favored anti-spike CD8 responses and did not capture private and CD4 specificities.

V was clipped by 3 bases and J by 10 bases, with 19 bases between them. CDR1 is DFQATT, CDR2 SNEGSKA, per germline (reference sequence). CDR3 size: 14 residues. TCRdb reprocessed the 5' RACE reads via MiXCR and lists one record per CDR3 protein. The sample holds some 50,000 distinct CDR3 sequences, roughly a tenth seen once. The sequenced sample was whole blood. The chain combines TRBV20-1 with TRBJ2-1; D unclear. This TCR came from an adult who was a healthcare worker with PCR-confirmed SARS-CoV-2 infection or an uninfected control (not recorded which). CDR3 in DNA: TGCAGTGCTAGCCGTGGGCCTCCCCGCGAGGAGCAGTTCTTC. It translates to CSASRGPPREEQFF.